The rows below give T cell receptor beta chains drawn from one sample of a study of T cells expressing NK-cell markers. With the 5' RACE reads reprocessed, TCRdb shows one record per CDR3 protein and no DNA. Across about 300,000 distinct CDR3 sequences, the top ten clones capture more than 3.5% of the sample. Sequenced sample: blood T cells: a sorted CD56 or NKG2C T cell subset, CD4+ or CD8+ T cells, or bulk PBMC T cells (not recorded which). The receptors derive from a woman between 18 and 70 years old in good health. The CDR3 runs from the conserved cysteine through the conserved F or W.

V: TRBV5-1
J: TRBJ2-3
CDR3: CASSLNPGQGALDTQYF

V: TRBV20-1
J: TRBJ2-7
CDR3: CSARSPSGSSYEQYF

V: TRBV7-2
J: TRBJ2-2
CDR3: CASSLLGQGNPGELFF

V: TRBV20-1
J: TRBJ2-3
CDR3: CSASYSTRDTQYF

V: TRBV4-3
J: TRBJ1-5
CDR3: CASSQEGSNQPQHF

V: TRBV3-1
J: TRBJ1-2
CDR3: CASSQATVTDGYTF

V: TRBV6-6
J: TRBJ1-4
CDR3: CASSYADNEKLFF

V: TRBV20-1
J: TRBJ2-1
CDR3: CSAPRGSGAYNEQFF

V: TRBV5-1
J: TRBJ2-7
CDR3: CASSLGDGLSYEQYF

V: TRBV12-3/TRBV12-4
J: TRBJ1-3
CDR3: CASDPQSSGNTIYF

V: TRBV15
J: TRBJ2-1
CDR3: CATSREKLAGGYNEQFF

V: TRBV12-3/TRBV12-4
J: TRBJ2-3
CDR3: CASSLHRDSPDTQYF

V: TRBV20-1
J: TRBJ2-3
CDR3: CSARDTTDTQYF

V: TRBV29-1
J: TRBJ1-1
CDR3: CSTGQGDTEAFF

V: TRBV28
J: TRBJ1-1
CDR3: CASSKGVGDTEAFF

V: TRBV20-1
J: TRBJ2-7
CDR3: CSARPPRGVDEQYF

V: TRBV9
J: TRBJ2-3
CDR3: CASSSSGTTDTQYF

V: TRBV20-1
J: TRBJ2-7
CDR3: CSVPGVYEQYF

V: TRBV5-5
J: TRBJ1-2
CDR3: CASSLYPGRGYTF

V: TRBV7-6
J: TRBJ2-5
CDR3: CASSRGRPITQETQYF

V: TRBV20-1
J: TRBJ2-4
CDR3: CSARLQGPPQYF

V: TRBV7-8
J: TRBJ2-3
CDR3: CASNYREARPDTQYF

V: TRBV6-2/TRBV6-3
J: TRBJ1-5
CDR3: CASSSGQPQHF

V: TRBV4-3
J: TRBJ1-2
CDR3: CASSQGEGSLYGYTF

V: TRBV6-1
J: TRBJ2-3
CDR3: CASSPTQKGNTQYF

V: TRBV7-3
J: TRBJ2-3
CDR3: CASSRGTSANTDTQYF

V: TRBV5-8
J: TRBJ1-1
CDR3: CASSVQGRTEAFF

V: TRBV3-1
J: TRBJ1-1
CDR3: CASSHGQFLINTEAFF

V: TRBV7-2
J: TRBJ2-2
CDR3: CASSLASGRTNTGELFF

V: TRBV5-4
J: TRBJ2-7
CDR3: CASSQRLAGVYEQYF

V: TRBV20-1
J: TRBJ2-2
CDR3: CSARRGEGNTGELFF

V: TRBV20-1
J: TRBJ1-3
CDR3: CSARLAGAGPNTIYF

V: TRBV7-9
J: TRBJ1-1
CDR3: CASSSLSGFLGTEAFF

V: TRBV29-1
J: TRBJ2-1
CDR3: CSAGPLAGGQNEQFF

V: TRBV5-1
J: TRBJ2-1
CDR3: CASSTILAGYYNEQFF

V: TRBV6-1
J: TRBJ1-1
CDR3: CASSPRGTNTEAFF

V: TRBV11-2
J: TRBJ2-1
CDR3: CTSSSNPRQVGFSYNEQFF

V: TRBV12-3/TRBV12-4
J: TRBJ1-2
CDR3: CASRKNRDGYTF

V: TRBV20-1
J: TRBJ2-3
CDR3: CSAKSSGRTDTQYF

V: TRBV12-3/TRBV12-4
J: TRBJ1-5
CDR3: CASSPTGTNQPQHF

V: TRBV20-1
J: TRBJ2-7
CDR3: CSAGGTSGMSHEQYF

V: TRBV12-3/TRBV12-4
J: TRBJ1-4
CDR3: CASGHPGGGKGEKLFF

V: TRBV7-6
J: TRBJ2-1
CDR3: CASSLEVEQFF

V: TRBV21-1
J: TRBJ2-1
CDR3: CASSKRGGQGPNEQFF

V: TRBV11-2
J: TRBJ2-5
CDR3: CASSLVLAGNRETQYF

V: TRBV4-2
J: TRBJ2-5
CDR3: CASSQDRGGLKTQYF